This paragraph covers one T cell receptor beta chain sequence. V lost 3 bases, J lost 2 bases, and 12 bases lay in between. The CDR3 runs to 15 residues. Germline assignment: CDR1 SGHVS and CDR2 FQNEAQ. The data were obtained in a study of blood T cells in healthy people across ages. It was with a sample-barcoded 5' primer and a J-beta primer mix that a second PCR of about 6 to 11 cycles was run. MiXCR was run by TCRdb on the 5' RACE reads, yielding one entry per CDR3 protein. The sample lists 950,000 to 1,200,000 distinct CDR3 sequences, around two fifths occurring once. There were at least 5 micrograms of total RNA extracted from every sample.

The chain carries TRBV7-8 and TRBJ2-3; D not certain. The sequence was collected from a man younger than 30 in good health. The sample was blood. CDR3 DNA: TGTGCCAGCAGCTTGCCAGGAGCCTACACAGATACGCAGTATTTT. Translating gives CASSLPGAYTDTQYF. The variable domain in full, with the rest retrieved from reference TRBV7-8 and TRBJ2-3, is GAGVSQSPRYKVAKRGQDVALRCDPISGHVSLFWYQQALGQGPEFLTYFQNEAQLDKSGLPSDRFFAERPEGSVSTLKIQRTQQEDSAVYLCASSLPGAYTDTQYFGPGTRLTVL.